Below, 17 T cell receptor beta chains from the same sample are listed, as sequenced in a study of cytomegalovirus exposure and HLA in healthy donors (TCRdb year 2017). Libraries were made using the immunoSEQ multiplex PCR assay. The multiplex PCR relied on a mix of 60 forward primers for TCR Vbeta segments and 13 reverse primers for TCR Jbeta segments. TCRdb mirrors the immuneACCESS table, restricted to in-frame sequences. Some clones are absent from its copies; in checked studies, under half trace to an unresolved V gene, and the reason for the others is unknown. Within this sample are some 150,000 clones, with 83% of them counted one time only. The top ten clones comprise 1.5% of the sample. The sample was PBMCs. The receptors come from a man aged 35 to 55 in good health and CMV-seronegative.

This rearrangement joins TRBV5-6 to TRBJ2-5, with 8 bases identical to TRBD1. Near its end, the DNA agrees better with TRBJ2-7, so the J call may be wrong. Germline CDR1 reads SGHDT; CDR2 reads YYEEEE. The CDR3 contains 15 residues. The CDR3 here is CASSLAGQGSYEQYF. DNA of the CDR3: TGTGCCAGCAGCTTGGCCGGACAGGGTTCTTACGAGCAGTACTTC.

This clone occurred a few times. The rearrangement joins TRBV9 to TRBJ1-4; TRBD1 agrees at 7 bases. Germline V lookup: CDR1 SGDLS, CDR2 YYNGEE. V shed 2 bases, J shed 0 bases, and the junction held 1 base outside the gene matches. The CDR3 runs to 15 residues. CDR3 bases: TGTGCCAGCAGCGTCACAGGGGCAACTAATGAAAAACTGTTTTTT. Translating gives CASSVTGATNEKLFF.

This clone was recorded only once. The chain links TRBV19 to TRBJ2-3; weak D call: TRBD1 (6 bases). Deletions cut 6 bases from V and 4 bases from J, with 17 bases between. The CDR3 extends over 15 amino acids. The germline CDR1 and CDR2 sequences are LNHDA and SQIVND (reference sequence). This chain's CDR3 is CASRTGTPWADTQYF. The CDR3 DNA follows: TGTGCCAGTAGAACCGGGACACCCTGGGCAGATACGCAGTATTTT.

V usage is TRBV9 and J usage is TRBJ1-2; D might be TRBD1 (5 bases). The V gene's germline CDR1 is SGDLS and CDR2 YYNGEE. Trimming pared 3 bases from V and 1 base from J, leaving 10 bases between. The CDR3 is made up of 14 amino acids. CDR3 loop: CASSDGGDNYGYTF. The DNA of the CDR3 is TGTGCCAGCAGCGACGGAGGGGATAACTATGGCTACACCTTC.

This sequence joins TRBV15 and TRBJ2-7; 8 bases align to TRBD1. Germline trimming cut 3 bases from V and 4 bases from J; bases unmatched to any gene: 2. This CDR3 has 13 amino acids. CDR1 is LNHNV and CDR2 is YYDKDF in the germline V gene (reference sequence). DNA of the CDR3: TGTGCCACCAGCAGGAACAGGGGGTACGAGCAGTACTTC. Its protein product is CATSRNRGYEQYF.

This chain joins TRBV9 and TRBJ1-1; TRBD1 is a possible D gene (6 bases). Germline CDR1 is SGDLS and CDR2 is YYNGEE. The V and J ends lost 2 bases and 2 bases respectively, with 10 bases between them. CDR3 length: 14 residues. CDR3 nucleotide sequence: TGTGCCAGCAGCGTCGGGGGGCGTAACACTGAAGCTTTCTTT. This translates into CASSVGGRNTEAFF.

The V and J genes are TRBV5-1 and TRBJ2-1; no clear D. Trimming shortened V by 0 bases and J by 2 bases, and 9 bases separated the two germline ends. Germline V gene sequence: CDR1 SGHRS, CDR2 YFSETQ. The CDR3 runs to 15 residues. CDR3 protein: CASSLESGPYNEQFF. CDR3 coding DNA: TGCGCCAGCAGCTTGGAATCTGGCCCCTACAATGAGCAGTTCTTC.

The chain recombines TRBV9 with TRBJ1-2; the D is unclear. The CDR3 runs to 15 residues. CDR1 and CDR2 from the germline V gene are SGDLS and YYNGEE. Deletions cut 0 bases from V and 5 bases from J, with 14 bases between. CDR3 nucleotide sequence: TGTGCCAGCAGCGTAGCTAGCTTGGGAAATTATGGCTACACCTTC. This sequence encodes CASSVASLGNYGYTF.

This chain joins TRBV7-8 and TRBJ2-5, with TRBD1 matching 9 bases. The J call may be in error: the DNA end matches TRBJ2-7 better. CDR1 SGHVS and CDR2 FQNEAQ come from the germline V gene. The CDR3 totals 15 residues. CDR3 bases: TGTGCCAGCAGCTTAGCCGGGACAGGGTTTTACGAGCAGTACTTC. This codes for CASSLAGTGFYEQYF.

The J gene is TRBJ2-7, the V gene TRBV4-3; a possible D gene is TRBD1 (5 bases). V was shortened by 1 base and J by 5 bases, with 12 bases between the two germline ends. This CDR3 spans 14 amino acids. Per germline, CDR1 LGHNA and CDR2 YSLEER. CDR3 residues: CASSQGVGAHEQYF. In DNA form, the CDR3 reads TGCGCCAGCAGCCAAGGGGTAGGGGCCCACGAGCAGTACTTC.

CDR3 DNA sequence: TGTGCCAGCAGTGAAGCGGGGAGGGACAATGAGCAGTTCTTC. It codes for CASSEAGRDNEQFF. V usage is TRBV6-1 and J usage is TRBJ2-1; 7 positions match TRBD2. Germline V lookup: CDR1 MNHNS, CDR2 SASEGT. The trim removed 0 bases at V and 5 bases at J, leaving 1 base unmatched. The CDR3 totals 14 residues.

The chain carries TRBV7-6 and TRBJ2-1, with D uncertain. Germline V CDR1 and CDR2: SGHVS, FNYEAQ. Trimming cost V 0 bases and J 0 bases, with 9 bases left between them. The CDR3 spans 16 residues. The CDR3 nucleotides read TGTGCCAGCAGCTTAGCGCTCACAAGCTCCTACAATGAGCAGTTCTTC. Translating gives CASSLALTSSYNEQFF.

This clone came up once. The chain recombines TRBV30 with TRBJ1-3, with TRBD1 identical over 7 bases. CDR1 and CDR2 from the germline V gene are GTSNPN and SVGIG (reference sequence). The V segment lost 4 bases and the J segment 4 bases; nucleotides outside the gene matches: 7. The CDR3 is made up of 14 amino acids. The CDR3 DNA reads as TGTGCCTGGAATTCCGGGACAGCCGGAAACACCATATATTTT. It is translated as CAWNSGTAGNTIYF.

The chain combines TRBV6-6 with TRBJ2-1; D is uncertain. Germline loops: CDR1 MNHNY, CDR2 SVGAGI (reference sequence). Trimming removed 2 bases at V and 0 bases at J, with 8 bases between. This CDR3 is built from 15 residues. The CDR3 protein is CASSYDTSSYNEQFF. The CDR3 nucleotides read TGTGCCAGCAGTTACGACACCAGCTCCTACAATGAGCAGTTCTTC.

The chain has TRBV6-1 and TRBJ2-7; weak D call: TRBD1 (5 bases). The CDR3 loop spans 13 amino acids. In germline, CDR1 is MNHNS, CDR2 SASEGT. V lost 2 bases and J 5 bases, leaving 10 bases between the germline ends. The CDR3 coding sequence is TGTGCCAGCAGTGAAACAGGCAGGGACGAGCAGTACTTC. Translation: CASSETGRDEQYF.

The chain couples TRBV7-2 to TRBJ2-5; D remains ambiguous. The germline V and J ends were trimmed by 3 bases and 0 bases, with 17 bases remaining between them. Germline V gives CDR1 SGHTA, CDR2 FQGNSA. This CDR3 is built from 17 residues. CDR3 loop: CASSFPEITGYQETQYF. CDR3 nucleotides: TGTGCCAGCAGCTTTCCCGAGATCACGGGTTACCAAGAGACCCAGTACTTC.

V is TRBV7-9 and J is TRBJ1-1; D is undetermined. Germline V gene sequence: CDR1 SEHNR, CDR2 FQNEAQ (reference sequence). Trimming removed 3 bases from V and 3 bases from J, with 14 bases in between. The CDR3 has 15 residues. CDR3 region: CASSFSAAWDTEAFF. The CDR3 DNA follows: TGTGCCAGCAGCTTTAGCGCGGCGTGGGACACTGAAGCTTTCTTT.